This T cell receptor beta chain was captured by sequencing in a study of blood T cells in healthy people across ages. Overall study results and limits: From one million sequenced T cells, diversity estimates were lower bounds. The recorded TCR beta diversity per million T cells decreased in a roughly linear manner with age.

The CDR3 consists of 15 residues. Germline V CDR1 and CDR2: SSHAT, FNYEAQ (reference sequence). A few counts support this clonotype. Its specificity is unknown. One end of the junction is discordant with germline, which a read error may explain. Samples each yielded at least 5 micrograms of total RNA. Alongside a J-beta primer mix, a sample-barcoded 5' primer served in a second PCR lasting roughly 7 to 11 cycles. The study obtained at least 3 million CDR3-containing paired-end reads from every sample. TCRdb used MiXCR to reprocess the 5' RACE reads, holding one entry per CDR3 protein. The sample lists 750,000 to 1,000,000 distinct CDR3 sequences; roughly 29% were seen once. This sample also belongs to another study, concerning T cells of mothers and their children.

This sequence joins TRBV7-7 and TRBJ2-1; possibly TRBD1 for D (8 bases). This sequence was found in a woman between 40 and 50 years old in good health. Material: blood. CDR3 protein: CASSSWTGTNNEQFF. The CDR3 coding sequence is TGTGCTAGCAGCTCATGGACAGGGACTAACAATGAGCAGTTCTTC. Together with reference TRBV7-7 and TRBJ2-1, the CDR3 gives the full variable domain: GAGVSQSPRYKVTKRGQDVTLRCDPISSHATLYWYQQALGQGPEFLTYFNYEAQPDKSGLPSDRFSAERPEGSISTLTIQRTEQRDSAMYRCASSSWTGTNNEQFFGPGTRLTVL.